Presented here are 15 T cell receptor beta chains from one specimen sequenced in a study of post-analysis software for immune sequencing data (dated by TCRdb to 2015 to 2017). What the study reported, not specific to this receptor: Significantly higher frequencies in patients than in controls were found for roughly 5 TRBV segments, including TRBV5-6, TRBV5-1 and TRBV20-1.

These receptors' antigens are unknown. The library was generated by PCR. The instrument was an Illumina HiSeq 2500. To reduce PCR and sequencing biases, unique molecular identifiers were incorporated into the TCR beta cDNA libraries. Starting from the raw public reads, TCRdb applied fastp trimming at Q25, assembled clones with MiXCR and retained in-frame beta chains. Rows merge per CDR3 protein into single entries with the most common DNA and genes. This sample gives just over 250,000 distinct CDR3 sequences in total; 35% to 40% of them show up just once. The ten largest make up 4% to 6% of the sample. Input material: blood. These receptors all stem from a girl aged 10 to 17 with multiple sclerosis.

On this clonotype itself: Possible read error: a much larger clone is one base away. V usage is TRBV14 and J usage is TRBJ2-5, with D possibly being TRBD1 (6 bases). Germline CDR1 SGHDN, CDR2 FVKESK. The germline V and J ends were trimmed by 3 bases and 11 bases, with 28 bases remaining between them. The CDR3 has 17 residues. The CDR3 coding sequence is TGTGCCAGCAGCCACGCTTGGCAGGGGCCTTTCAAAAATGAGCAGTACTTC. It encodes CASSHAWQGPFKNEQYF.

The V call is TRBV20-1, the J call TRBJ2-7, with 9 bases lining up with TRBD1. CDR3 size: 12 residues. J was trimmed by 4 bases and V by 5 bases; bases with no gene match: 3. Germline V CDR1 and CDR2: DFQATT, SNEGSKA (reference sequence). In DNA form, the CDR3 reads TGCAGTGCTGGGGACAGGGAATACGAGCAGTACTTC. This translates into CSAGDREYEQYF.

This clonotype was recorded at least ten times. This rearrangement joins TRBV24-1 to TRBJ2-1, with 14 bases that match TRBD2. CDR3 length: 20 amino acids. V lost 5 bases, J lost 4 bases, and 15 bases stayed unmatched. Germline CDR1 and CDR2: KGHDR and SFDVKD. The CDR3 is CATSALRTSGRTSSYNEQFF. CDR3 nucleotide sequence: TGTGCCACCAGTGCCCTGAGGACTAGCGGGAGGACCAGTTCGTACAATGAGCAGTTCTTC.

This clonotype was seen at least ten times. This chain connects TRBV27 to TRBJ2-1; 9 bases map to TRBD1. After removal of 6 bases from V and 11 bases from J, the junction contained 8 bases not matched to a gene. The CDR3 sequence is 13 residues long. CDR1 and CDR2 from the germline V gene are MNHEY and SMNVEV (reference sequence). CDR3 nucleotide sequence: TGTGCCAGCAGGTCCCGGGACAGGGACCAGCAGTTCTTC. This sequence encodes CASRSRDRDQQFF.

This clonotype was counted many times. This chain joins TRBV7-2 and TRBJ1-1; 9 bases line up with TRBD1. This CDR3 contains 15 residues. Germline CDR1 and CDR2: SGHTA and FQGNSA. The V gene end was trimmed by 5 bases and the J gene end by 4 bases; junction bases not matched to a gene: 8. The CDR3 here is CASSRGTGLSTEAFF. CDR3 in DNA: TGTGCCAGCAGCCGCGGGACAGGGTTGAGCACTGAAGCTTTCTTT.

CDR3 region: CASSHSSGLAGKEAYNEQFF. The DNA for the CDR3 is TGCGCCAGCAGCCATTCGTCGGGACTAGCGGGAAAAGAGGCCTACAATGAGCAGTTCTTC. This chain uses TRBV4-1 with TRBJ2-1; 13 nucleotides line up with TRBD2. CDR1 is MGHRA, CDR2 YSYEKL, per germline. V lost 3 bases and J lost 2; bases outside the gene matches: 13. The CDR3 has 20 amino acids.

The table lists this clonotype with many counts. This rearrangement joins TRBV12-3 or TRBV12-4 to TRBJ2-7, with D maybe TRBD2 (7 bases). This CDR3 contains 15 residues. The V end was cut by 3 bases, the J end by 0 bases, with 12 bases between. This CDR3 reads CASSLGRGHSYEQYF. CDR3 nucleotide sequence: TGTGCCAGCAGTTTGGGGCGGGGGCACTCCTACGAGCAGTACTTC.

The CDR3 region is CASSPEPGGSTDTQYF. The CDR3 nucleotides are TGTGCCAGCAGCCCTGAGCCAGGGGGCAGCACAGATACGCAGTATTTT. The chain carries TRBV6-6 and TRBJ2-3; 8 nucleotides align to TRBD1. Germline V gene data show CDR1 as MNHNY and CDR2 as SVGAGI (reference sequence). V dropped 6 bases and J dropped 0; count of bases not matched to a gene: 8. The CDR3 is 16 amino acids.

The sample holds many counts of this clonotype. CDR3 DNA sequence: TGTGCCAGCAGCCACGCCGGCGGGCGGGACACTGAAGCTTTCTTT. This gives the protein CASSHAGGRDTEAFF. V and J are TRBV4-2 and TRBJ1-1; D is ambiguous. Per germline, CDR1 LGHNA and CDR2 YNFKEQ. V lost 3 bases and J 3 bases, leaving 14 bases between the germline ends. CDR3 size: 15 residues.

This chain uses TRBV5-1 with TRBJ2-3; 8 positions agree with TRBD2. Germline V CDR1 and CDR2: SGHRS, YFSETQ. The CDR3 consists of 16 residues. J was trimmed by 0 bases and V by 2 bases; bases with no gene match: 5. CDR3 nucleotide sequence: TGCGCCAGCAGCTTCTATAGCGGGGACAGCACAGATACGCAGTATTTT. The encoded protein is CASSFYSGDSTDTQYF.

This clonotype has a count of ten or more. V usage is TRBV20-1 and J usage is TRBJ2-1; 10 bases align to TRBD2. The J segment lost 5 bases and the V segment lost 3 bases, leaving 13 bases of the junction unmatched. This CDR3 is 17 amino acids long. From germline, CDR1 is DFQATT and CDR2 SNEGSKA (reference sequence). CDR3 DNA: TGCAGTGCTAGGGAGCGGGGGGGAGGGCTCCCTAACAATGAGCAGTTCTTC. It specifies CSARERGGGLPNNEQFF.

Ten or more counts support this clonotype. V gene TRBV7-2 combines with J gene TRBJ2-5; D possibly uses TRBD1 or TRBD2 (5 bases each). Germline CDR1 is SGHTA and CDR2 is FQGNSA. This CDR3 has 16 residues. With 5 bases removed from V and 3 bases from J, the gap between germline ends came to 19 bases. In DNA form, the CDR3 reads TGTGCCAGCAGCCCGGGCCGGGACCCCACCGAAGAGACCCAGTACTTC. It yields the protein CASSPGRDPTEETQYF.

In this sample, this clonotype turned up many times. The genes are TRBV29-1 and TRBJ1-2, with 10 bases fitting TRBD1. V lost 3 bases to trimming and J lost 9 bases; unmatched junction nucleotides: 7. CDR3 length equals 13 residues. Germline CDR1 SQVTM, CDR2 ANQGSEA. The CDR3 is CSVDSGQGVSYTF. DNA of the CDR3: TGCAGCGTTGACTCAGGACAGGGGGTTAGCTACACCTTC.

The genes are TRBV5-5 and TRBJ1-3; tentative D call: TRBD1 (5 bases). Trimming took 4 bases from V and 0 from J, leaving 11 bases between them. The CDR3 consists of 15 residues. From germline, CDR1 is SGHKS and CDR2 YYEKEE (reference sequence). CDR3: CASSRDRSSGNTIYF. As DNA, the CDR3 is TGTGCCAGCAGCAGGGACCGCAGCTCTGGAAACACCATATATTTT.

This clonotype was detected ten times or more. V and J are TRBV20-1 and TRBJ2-5; 9 positions match TRBD1. J gave up 3 bases and V 5 bases, and 4 bases lay outside the gene matches. The CDR3 runs 13 residues. In germline, CDR1 is DFQATT, CDR2 SNEGSKA (reference sequence). CDR3 nucleotide sequence: TGCAGTGCTTGCCGGACAGGGGAAGAGACCCAGTACTTC. This sequence encodes CSACRTGEETQYF.